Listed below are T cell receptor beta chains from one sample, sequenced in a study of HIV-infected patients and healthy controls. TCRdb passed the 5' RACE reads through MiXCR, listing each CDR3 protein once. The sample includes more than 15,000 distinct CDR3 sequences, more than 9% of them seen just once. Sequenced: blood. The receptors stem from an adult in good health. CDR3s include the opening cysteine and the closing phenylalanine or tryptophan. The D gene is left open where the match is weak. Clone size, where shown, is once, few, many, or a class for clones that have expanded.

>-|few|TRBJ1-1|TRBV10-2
TGCGCCAGCAGTGAAGGGGCTTGGGCAGAAAAAGCTTTCTTT
CASSEGAWAEKAFF
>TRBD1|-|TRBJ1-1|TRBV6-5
TGTGCCAGCAGTCCTCTCACAGGGGGGATGAACACTGAAGCTTTCTTT
CASSPLTGGMNTEAFF
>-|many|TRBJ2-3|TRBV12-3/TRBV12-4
TGTGCCAGCACCGTCTCTGACCAAGATATTAGCACAGATACGCAGTATTTT
CASTVSDQDISTDTQYF
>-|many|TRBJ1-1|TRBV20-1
TGCAGTGCTCGTAACAGGACGGGAAACCTAAACACTGAAGCTTTCTTT
CSARNRTGNLNTEAFF
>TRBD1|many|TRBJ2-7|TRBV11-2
TGTGCCAGCATGGGGCTTAAGCTTGGACAGGGGGCGCACCCCTACGAGCAGTACTTC
CASMGLKLGQGAHPYEQYF
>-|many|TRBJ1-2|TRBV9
TGTGCCAGCAGCCCAGGCACCGATAACTTATATGGCTACACCTTC
CASSPGTDNLYGYTF
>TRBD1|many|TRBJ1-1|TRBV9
TGTGCCAGCAGCACACACACAGGGGCGAACACTGAAGCTTTCTTT
CASSTHTGANTEAFF
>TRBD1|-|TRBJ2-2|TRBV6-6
TGTGCCAGCAGCCCCCCGGGACAGGCGAACACCGGGGAGCTGTTTTTT
CASSPPGQANTGELFF
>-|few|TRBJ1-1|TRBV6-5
TGTGCCAGCAGTTACTCTCCCCAAGTGGGGTCGAACACTGAAGCTTTCTTT
CASSYSPQVGSNTEAFF
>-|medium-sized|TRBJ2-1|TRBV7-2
TGTGCCAGCACCCCCCACAATGAGCAGTTCTTC
CASTPHNEQFF
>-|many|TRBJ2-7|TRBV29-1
TGCAGCGTTGAATCCGGGGGCCACGAGCAGTACTTC
CSVESGGHEQYF
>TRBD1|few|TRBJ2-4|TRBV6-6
TGTGCCAGTCGGGACAGGGGCTCGGCGAAACAAGCCAAAAACATTCAGTACTTC
CASRDRGSAKQAKNIQYF
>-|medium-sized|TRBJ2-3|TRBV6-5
TGTGCCAGCAGTTTAACGGGGATAAGAGATACGCAGTATTTT
CASSLTGIRDTQYF
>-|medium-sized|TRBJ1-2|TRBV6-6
TGTGCCAGCAGTGGGACGGCTAACTATGGCTACACCTTC
CASSGTANYGYTF
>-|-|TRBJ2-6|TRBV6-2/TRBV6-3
TGTGCCATCAGTTTAATTAACAGGGCAAACTCTGGGGCCAACGTCCTGACTTTC
CAISLINRANSGANVLTF
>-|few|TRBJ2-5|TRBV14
TGTGCCAGCAGCCAGTCTACGGCGACCCAGTACTTC
CASSQSTATQYF
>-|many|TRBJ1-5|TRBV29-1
TGCAGCGGACGGAAAATGTGCGGATGCAATCAGCCCCAGCATTTT
CSGRKMCGCNQPQHF
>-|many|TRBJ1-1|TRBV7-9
TGTGCCAGCAGCTCACAGGCGTTGAACACTGAAGCTTTCTTT
CASSSQALNTEAFF
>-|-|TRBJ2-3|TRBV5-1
TGCGCCAGCAGCTTGCAGGGACCAGATACGCAGTATTTT
CASSLQGPDTQYF
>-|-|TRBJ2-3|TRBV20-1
TGCAGTGCTAGAGAAGGAGACAGGCGGGAGTATTTT
CSAREGDRREYF
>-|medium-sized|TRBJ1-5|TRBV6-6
TGTGCCAGCAACACCCGGAACAGCAGGCGTAATCAGCCCCAGCATTTT
CASNTRNSRRNQPQHF
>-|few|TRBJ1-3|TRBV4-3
TGCGCCAGCAGCCAAGATTGGAATGGAAACACCATATATTTT
CASSQDWNGNTIYF
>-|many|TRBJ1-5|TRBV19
TGTGCCAGTAGTGGGGGGCAACAGCCCCAGCATTTT
CASSGGQQPQHF
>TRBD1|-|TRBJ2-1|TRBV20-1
TGCAGTGCTAGGGGGGGACAGGGACTCAATGAGCAGTTCTTC
CSARGGQGLNEQFF
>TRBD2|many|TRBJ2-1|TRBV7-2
TGTGCCAGCAGCCCCCGACTAGCGGGGGGTCGCTACAATGAGCAGTTCTTC
CASSPRLAGGRYNEQFF
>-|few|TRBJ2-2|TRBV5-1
TGCGCCAGCAGCTTGCACAGGGAGAACACCGGGGAGCTGTTTTTT
CASSLHRENTGELFF
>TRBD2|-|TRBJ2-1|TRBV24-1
TGTGCCACCAGTGACTGGACTAGCGGGGGTCGGGATGAGCAGTTCTTC
CATSDWTSGGRDEQFF
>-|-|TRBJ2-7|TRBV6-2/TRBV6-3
TGTGCCAGCAGTCGCCCTCAGTTCTCCTACGAGCAGTACTTC
CASSRPQFSYEQYF
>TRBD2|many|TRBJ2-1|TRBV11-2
TGTGCCAGCAGCTTAGCGGGGGGGCACAATGAGCAGTTCTTC
CASSLAGGHNEQFF
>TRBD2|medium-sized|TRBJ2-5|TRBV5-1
TGCGCCAGCAGCTTGGTAGCTAGCGGAGAGACCCAGTACTTC
CASSLVASGETQYF
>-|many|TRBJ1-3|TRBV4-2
TGTGCCAGCAGCCAAGATTGGGGCACCTCTGGAAACACCATATATTTT
CASSQDWGTSGNTIYF
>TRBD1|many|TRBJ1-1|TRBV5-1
TGCGCCAGCAGCTTGGCGGGGGACAGTGAAGCTTTCTTT
CASSLAGDSEAFF
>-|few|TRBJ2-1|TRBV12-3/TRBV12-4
TGTGCCAGCACTTCAGGGTTTCCTTACAATGAGCAGTTCTTC
CASTSGFPYNEQFF
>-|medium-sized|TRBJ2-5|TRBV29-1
TGCAGCGTTGAACTGGGACCCTCAGGGGAGACCCAGTACTTC
CSVELGPSGETQYF
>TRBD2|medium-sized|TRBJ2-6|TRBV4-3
TGCGCCAGCAGCCTTAGCGGGACCTTCTCTGGGGCCAACGTCCTGACTTTC
CASSLSGTFSGANVLTF
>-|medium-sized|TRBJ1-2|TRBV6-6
TGTGCCAGCAGTTACCCTCTCGGGTCCGGGATGGGTGGCTACACCTTC
CASSYPLGSGMGGYTF
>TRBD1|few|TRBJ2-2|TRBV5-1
TGCGCCAGCAGCCGGGGACCGGGACAGGGTATCACCGGGGAGCTGTTTTTT
CASSRGPGQGITGELFF
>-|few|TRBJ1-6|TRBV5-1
TGCGCCAGCAGCGAGCGCCCGGGGGAAGGTTCACCCCTCCACTTT
CASSERPGEGSPLHF
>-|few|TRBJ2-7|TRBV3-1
TGTGCCAGCAGCCAATTACAGGGTTACGAGCAGTACTTC
CASSQLQGYEQYF
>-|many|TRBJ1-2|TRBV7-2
TGTGCCAGCAGGCGATCCAGACTAAACTATGGCTACACCTTC
CASRRSRLNYGYTF
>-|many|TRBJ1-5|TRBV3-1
TGTGCCAGCAGCCAAGATTATAATTACAATCAGCCCCAGCATTTT
CASSQDYNYNQPQHF
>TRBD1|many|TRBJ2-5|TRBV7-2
TGTGCCAGCAGGGAGAGGGACAGGGTGACGGAGACCCAGTACTTC
CASRERDRVTETQYF
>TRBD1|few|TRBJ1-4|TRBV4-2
TGTGCCAGCAGCCCGGGACAGGGATCCGGAAAACTGTTTTTT
CASSPGQGSGKLFF
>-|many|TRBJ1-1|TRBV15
TGTGCCACCAGCAGAGACCCGACAGACACTGAAGCTTTCTTT
CATSRDPTDTEAFF
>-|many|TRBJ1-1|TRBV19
TGTGCCAGTAGTCCCCCAGAACGACCGAACACTGAAGCTTTCTTT
CASSPPERPNTEAFF
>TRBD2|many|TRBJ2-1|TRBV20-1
TGCAGTGCTAAAACTAGCGGGGGGGCCGATGAGCAGTTCTTC
CSAKTSGGADEQFF
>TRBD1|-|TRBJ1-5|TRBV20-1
TGCAGTGCCAGTCCTTGGGGGCAGGGGGCAGGTCAGCCCCAGCATTTT
CSASPWGQGAGQPQHF
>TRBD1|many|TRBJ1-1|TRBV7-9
TGTGCCAGCAGGGTTCCGGGGCCCGGGACAGCAATGAACACTGAAGCTTTCTTT
CASRVPGPGTAMNTEAFF